Shown below are 24 T cell receptor beta chains from a single sample sequenced in a study of neurological immune-mediated disorders. TCRdb recomputed calls from the 5' RACE reads with MiXCR, one row per CDR3 protein. Of under 45,000 distinct CDR3 sequences listed, approximately 21% are singletons. Time point specified: technical triplicate 3. What was sequenced was PBMCs. Receptor source: a man in his sixties with HTLV-1-associated myelopathy (HAM/TSP).

This clonotype was counted ten times or more. The CDR3 DNA is TGTGCCACCAGCCCCGGGGCTAGTCAAGAGACCCAGTACTTC. Protein product: CATSPGASQETQYF. This rearrangement joins TRBV15 to TRBJ2-5; possibly TRBD1 or TRBD2 for D (5 bases each). Germline CDR1 is LNHNV and CDR2 is YYDKDF (reference sequence). The CDR3 consists of 14 residues. Trimming took off 5 bases at V and 2 bases at J, with 12 bases between the two ends.

This clonotype was recorded many times. The chain is built from TRBV4-1 and TRBJ2-7, with D unresolved. The ends were cut back, 1 base at V and 0 bases at J, with 10 bases in the middle. The CDR3 consists of 15 residues. Germline V CDR1 and CDR2: MGHRA, YSYEKL. The CDR3, as DNA: TGCGCCAGCAGCCAAGTTGGTGCGAACTCCTACGAGCAGTACTTC. Translation gives CASSQVGANSYEQYF.

This clonotype was counted ten times or more. CDR3 amino acids: CSAREVNGGQFF. The CDR3 nucleotides are TGCAGTGCTAGAGAGGTAAACGGGGGGCAGTTCTTC. The genes are TRBV20-1 and TRBJ2-1, with D possibly TRBD2 on 6 matching bases. The V gene's germline CDR1 is DFQATT and CDR2 SNEGSKA (reference sequence). Trimming took 0 bases from V and 12 from J, leaving 12 bases between them. This CDR3 is 12 amino acids long.

This clonotype appeared many times. The rearrangement links TRBV28 to TRBJ2-7; D remains unclear. Germline CDR1 is MDHEN and CDR2 is SYDVKM. Trimming removed 5 bases at V and 2 bases at J, with 10 bases between. The CDR3 totals 13 residues. The CDR3 coding sequence is TGTGCCAGCAGTCCCCTGACCCCCTACGAGCAGTACTTC. It encodes CASSPLTPYEQYF.

This clonotype was observed many times. The rearrangement uses TRBV9 and TRBJ2-3; no clear D gene. V was shortened by 2 bases and J by 0 bases, with 10 bases between the two germline ends. Germline V gene sequence: CDR1 SGDLS, CDR2 YYNGEE. The CDR3 extends over 15 amino acids. In nucleotides, the CDR3 is TGTGCCAGCAGCGTCTTCACAACTAGCACAGATACGCAGTATTTT. Protein product: CASSVFTTSTDTQYF.

This chain links TRBV5-6 with TRBJ2-4; D may be TRBD1 (7 bases). Deletions cut 8 bases from V and 8 bases from J, with 20 bases between. The CDR3 has 14 residues. Per germline, CDR1 SGHDT and CDR2 YYEEEE. CDR3: CASNTRQGGDIQYF. The CDR3 DNA reads TGTGCCAGTAACACCCGACAGGGCGGGGACATTCAGTACTTC.

At least ten counts were recorded for this clonotype. The rearrangement links TRBV27 to TRBJ2-5; 7 bases align to TRBD1. The trim removed 4 bases at V and 4 bases at J, leaving 6 bases unmatched. Germline CDR1 and CDR2: MNHEY and SMNVEV (reference sequence). This CDR3 is built from 14 residues. CDR3 region: CASSSRGIGETQYF. The DNA of the CDR3 is TGTGCCAGCAGTTCCAGGGGGATAGGAGAGACCCAGTACTTC.

This chain joins TRBV20-1 and TRBJ2-5; 7 bases align to TRBD1. The J call may be in error: the DNA end matches TRBJ2-1 better. This CDR3 is 13 amino acids long. In germline, CDR1 is DFQATT, CDR2 SNEGSKA (reference sequence). In nucleotides, the CDR3 is TGCAATGCCCTCCGGGACAGAAACAATGAGCAGTTCTTC. It yields the protein CNALRDRNNEQFF.

This clonotype was seen ten or more times. The genes are TRBV28 and TRBJ2-7; D unresolved. Germline loops: CDR1 MDHEN, CDR2 SYDVKM. CDR3 size: 13 residues. Trimming removed 7 bases from V and 0 bases from J, with 10 bases in between. The CDR3 DNA reads TGTGCCAGCACATACAGCAGCTCCTACGAGCAGTACTTC. Translation: CASTYSSSYEQYF. The full variable domain, rest sourced from reference TRBV28 and TRBJ2-7, is DVKVTQSSRYLVKRTGEKVFLECVQDMDHENMFWYRQDPGLGLRLIYFSYDVKMKEKGDIPEGYSVSREKKERFSLILESASTNQTSMYLCASTYSSSYEQYFGPGTRLTVT.

By its share, this clonotype is medium-sized. The chain combines TRBV7-9 with TRBJ1-1; tentatively, D is TRBD1 (5 bases). Germline-derived CDR1 and CDR2 are SEHNR and FQNEAQ (reference sequence). This CDR3 has 14 amino acids. The ends were cut back, 5 bases at V and 1 base at J, with 11 bases in the middle. The CDR3 DNA reads TGTGCCAGCAGCCTAGACGGGGGGAACACTGAAGCTTTCTTT. Translating gives CASSLDGGNTEAFF.

This chain uses TRBV20-1 with TRBJ2-3, with no clear D. The CDR3 contains 15 residues. From germline, CDR1 is DFQATT and CDR2 SNEGSKA (reference sequence). The ends were cut back, 1 base at V and 6 bases at J, with 17 bases in the middle. Here the CDR3 reads CSARVMAKVKDTQYF. The CDR3 coding sequence is TGCAGTGCTAGAGTGATGGCGAAGGTAAAGGATACGCAGTATTTT.

A remark on this clonotype: Just one base apart from a much larger clone, this may be a read error. V and J are TRBV5-1 and TRBJ1-1, with 8 positions matching TRBD1. Unmatched junction bases numbered 8, after V lost 4 bases and J lost 9 bases. In germline, CDR1 is SGHRS, CDR2 YFSETQ. CDR3 size: 13 residues. The CDR3 nucleotides are TGCGCCAGCAGCACGGACAGGGTTGCTAAAGCTTTCTTT. Amino acids: CASSTDRVAKAFF.

This clonotype has a count of ten or more. This chain connects TRBV7-9 to TRBJ2-7, with TRBD2 as a possible D gene (5 bases). CDR1 is SEHNR, CDR2 FQNEAQ, per germline (reference sequence). V was trimmed by 3 bases and J by 2 bases, leaving 11 bases between them. The CDR3 has 14 amino acids. The CDR3 spells CASSLAGQAYEQYF. CDR3 DNA sequence: TGTGCCAGCAGCTTGGCGGGCCAGGCCTACGAGCAGTACTTC.

The chain couples TRBV9 to TRBJ2-2, with 7 bases fitting TRBD1. V trimming: 0 bases; J trimming: 5 bases; junction bases outside the gene matches: 13. The CDR3 length is 18 residues. The V gene's germline CDR1 is SGDLS and CDR2 YYNGEE. The CDR3 loop is CASSVARDREYRTGELFF. CDR3 nucleotide sequence: TGTGCCAGCAGCGTAGCCCGTGACAGGGAATACCGTACCGGGGAGCTGTTTTTT.

In this sample, this clonotype turned up many times. The V and J genes are TRBV12-3 or TRBV12-4 and TRBJ2-5, with 12 bases aligning to TRBD2. CDR3 length: 15 residues. The J segment lost 4 bases and the V segment lost 6 bases, leaving 6 bases of the junction unmatched. CDR3 residues: CASSPSGRATETQYF. In DNA, the CDR3 is TGTGCCAGCAGCCCTAGCGGGAGGGCCACAGAGACCCAGTACTTC.

In its sample, this clonotype was seen many times. The CDR3 coding sequence is TGCAGCGCCCCTAAAACAGGGGGCATATCCTACAATGAGCAGTTCTTC. Translation gives CSAPKTGGISYNEQFF. The chain employs TRBV29-1 and TRBJ2-1, with TRBD1 matching over 9 bases. The CDR3 spans 16 residues. Germline assignment: CDR1 SQVTM and CDR2 ANQGSEA. Unmatched junction bases numbered 11, after V lost 7 bases and J lost 1 base.

This clonotype was recorded many times. V usage is TRBV7-9 and J usage is TRBJ2-5, with unresolved D. Trimming took 11 bases from V and 5 from J, leaving 12 bases between them. The CDR3 length is 11 residues. The V gene's germline CDR1 is SEHNR and CDR2 FQNEAQ (reference sequence). CDR3 sequence: CAGEAGETQYF. The CDR3 coding sequence is TGTGCCGGAGAGGCCGGGGAGACCCAGTACTTC.

Concerning this clonotype: This sequence may be a read error, since a much larger clone differs from it by one base. The chain carries TRBV3-1 and TRBJ1-1; D unresolved. Trimming removed 1 base at V and 1 base at J, with 13 bases between. Per the germline V gene, CDR1 is LGHDT and CDR2 is YNNKEL (reference sequence). The CDR3 has 16 residues. The CDR3 reads CASSQVSRAQNTEAFF. The DNA for the CDR3 is TGTGCCAGCAGCCAAGTGTCCCGGGCTCAGAACACTGAAGCTTTCTTT.

This clonotype occurred many times. For the CDR3, the DNA is TGTGCCACCTTTAGCGGGAGTAGCTACGAGCAGTACTTC. The encoded protein is CATFSGSSYEQYF. The chain links TRBV6-2 or TRBV6-3 to TRBJ2-7, with TRBD2 matching 9 bases. Losses at the gene ends were 10 bases for V and 3 bases for J; bases not matched to a gene: 7. Germline V gene lookup returns CDR1 MNHEY and CDR2 SVGEGT. The CDR3 totals 13 residues.

CDR3 sequence (DNA): TGTGCCAGCAGCTTAGGATCTAGCGATCAGCAGTATTTT. This codes for CASSLGSSDQQYF. The chain combines TRBV13 with TRBJ2-3, with D possibly matching TRBD2 (6 bases). The V end was cut by 0 bases, the J end by 11 bases, with 12 bases between. This CDR3 has 13 amino acids. Germline CDR1 reads PRHDT; CDR2 reads FYEKMQ (reference sequence).

This clonotype was counted a single time. A much larger clone lies one base from this, so it may be a read error. The chain recombines TRBV20-1 with TRBJ2-3, with 7 bases that match TRBD2. The germline V gene encodes CDR1 DFQATT and CDR2 SNEGSKA (reference sequence). There are 14 residues in the CDR3. J lost 5 bases, V lost 4 bases, and 9 bases had no gene match. CDR3 region: CSATSGAFIDTQYF. Here the CDR3 DNA reads TGCAGTGCTACTAGCGGAGCATTCATAGATACGCAGTATTTT.

The chain uses TRBV14 and TRBJ2-1, with D possibly TRBD2 on 6 matching bases. Germline V gene sequence: CDR1 SGHDN, CDR2 FVKESK. The CDR3 totals 12 residues. V lost 4 bases and J 12 bases, leaving 13 bases between the germline ends. The CDR3 protein is CASSPHRDWQFF. The CDR3 DNA follows: TGTGCCAGCAGCCCTCACCGGGACTGGCAGTTCTTC.

This clonotype was observed at least ten times. The rearrangement uses TRBV11-3 and TRBJ2-7; D remains ambiguous. CDR3 length: 14 residues. V gave up 0 bases and J gave up 0 bases, with 6 bases separating them. CDR1 is SGHNT, CDR2 YENEEA, per germline. The CDR3 sequence: CASSLDSSSYEQYF. In nucleotides, the CDR3 is TGTGCCAGCAGCTTAGACAGCAGCTCCTACGAGCAGTACTTC.

This clonotype has ten or more counts. CDR3 protein: CATSDPGQGTTDTQYF. As DNA, the CDR3 is TGTGCCACCAGTGACCCCGGACAGGGGACCACAGATACGCAGTATTTT. The chain recombines TRBV24-1 with TRBJ2-3, with 9 bases lining up with TRBD1. Trimming removed 4 bases from V and 2 bases from J; junction bases left unmatched: 6. The CDR3 runs 16 residues. Looked up from germline, CDR1 is KGHDR and CDR2 is SFDVKD.